One and the same sample provided the 19 T cell receptor beta chains below, sequenced in a study of Ad26.COV2.S vaccination and SARS-CoV-2 variants. Sample treatment: around 19 received Ad26.COV2.S at low or high dose, single or two shots; 5 received placebo; per-sample allocation not given. Day 63 after the first vaccine or placebo injection was the time point for sampling. Using immunoSEQ multiplex PCR, the repertoire was profiled, and TCRdb retains in-frame clones only, with some absent. This sample has about 420,000 clones, with roughly 90% found just once. This sample comprised peripheral blood, obtained in a trial of Ad26.COV2.S vaccine versus placebo. These receptors came from a person between 18 and 60 years old who received the Ad26.COV2.S COVID-19 vaccine or a placebo.

Here the CDR3 DNA reads TGTGCCAGCAGCCAAGTCGGGCCAGGGGCCGAGCAGTACTTC. The encoded protein is CASSQVGPGAEQYF. The chain carries TRBV14 and TRBJ2-7; the D gene is possibly TRBD1 (6 bases). Trimming removed 1 base from V and 6 bases from J, with 13 bases in between. CDR3 length: 14 amino acids. Germline V CDR1 and CDR2: SGHDN, FVKESK.

J is TRBJ2-1 and V is TRBV7-2, with D perhaps TRBD2 (6 bases). V was clipped by 5 bases and J by 6 bases, with 17 bases between them. The CDR3 is made up of 15 amino acids. CDR1 SGHTA and CDR2 FQGNSA come from the germline V gene. The CDR3 sequence: CASSLSGRHSNEQFF. The CDR3, as DNA: TGTGCCAGCAGCCTAAGCGGGCGACACTCCAATGAGCAGTTCTTC.

The chain couples TRBV5-5 to TRBJ2-7; 9 bases agree with TRBD1. Germline V gene lookup returns CDR1 SGHKS and CDR2 YYEKEE (reference sequence). J was trimmed by 3 bases and V by 3 bases; bases with no gene match: 10. The CDR3 has 16 amino acids. CDR3 in amino acids: CASSSRFGQGFYEQYF. The CDR3 region has the DNA TGTGCCAGCAGCTCCCGTTTCGGACAGGGGTTCTACGAGCAGTACTTC.

The chain links TRBV7-9 to TRBJ2-1; D assignment may be TRBD1 or TRBD2 (5 bases each). The CDR3 sequence is 18 residues long. The V end lost 5 bases, the J end lost 7 bases, and 27 bases lay between the germline ends. Per germline, CDR1 SEHNR and CDR2 FQNEAQ (reference sequence). CDR3 region: CASSPIRGPQFTMNEQFF. CDR3 DNA sequence: TGTGCCAGCAGCCCGATCCGGGGCCCCCAATTTACAATGAATGAGCAGTTCTTC.

This chain joins TRBV30 and TRBJ1-1; 10 bases are a match to TRBD1. The CDR3 extends over 13 amino acids. The germline V gene has CDR1 GTSNPN and CDR2 SVGIG (reference sequence). V lost 3 bases, J lost 5 bases, and 3 bases stayed unmatched. The DNA of the CDR3 is TGTGCCTGGAGGGGACAGGGGAGGACTGAAGCTTTCTTT. It translates to CAWRGQGRTEAFF. The full variable domain, in which reference TRBV30 and TRBJ1-1 provide the parts outside the CDR3, is SQTIHQWPATLVQPVGSPLSLECTVEGTSNPNLYWYRQAAGRGLQLLFYSVGIGQISSEVPQNLSASRPQDRQFILSSKKLLLSDSGFYLCAWRGQGRTEAFFGQGTRLTVV.

The CDR3 is CAWSLFSGSTEAFF. The CDR3 DNA sequence: TGTGCCTGGAGCCTCTTCTCGGGGAGCACTGAAGCTTTCTTT. The chain joins TRBV30 to TRBJ1-1; D is unresolved. Germline CDR1 is GTSNPN and CDR2 is SVGIG (reference sequence). The CDR3 has 14 amino acids. Trimming removed 3 bases at V and 4 bases at J, with 15 bases between.

A few counts support this clone. The J gene is TRBJ1-2, the V gene TRBV28; TRBD1 matches 7 bases. The V and J ends lost 7 bases and 4 bases, in that order; junction bases with no gene match: 3. This CDR3 has 12 residues. Germline-derived CDR1 and CDR2 are MDHEN and SYDVKM. The DNA of the CDR3 is TGTGCCAGCAAGGAGGGGGCCTATGGCTACACCTTC. Translation gives CASKEGAYGYTF.

The chain is built from TRBV21-1 and TRBJ2-2; the table's D call of TRBD2 was not tested on the DNA. TRBV21-1 is marked as a pseudogene. This CDR3 has 18 amino acids. The CDR3 bases are TGTGCCAGCAGCAAGGGACTTTCTGGGGTTCTGGGCACCGGGGAGCTGTTTTTT. It specifies CASSKGLSGVLGTGELFF.

The chain joins TRBV7-3 to TRBJ2-2, with 8 bases matching TRBD1. In germline, CDR1 is SGHTA, CDR2 FQGTGA. Trimming cost V 1 base and J 1 base; bases outside gene matches: 5. CDR3 length equals 17 residues. CDR3 DNA: TGTGCCAGCAGCTTAAATCCAGGACAGGGGAACACCGGGGAGCTGTTTTTT. Protein: CASSLNPGQGNTGELFF.

The gene calls are TRBV9 and TRBJ1-1, with a weak D call TRBD1 (6 bases). Trimming shortened V by 5 bases and J by 1 base, and 12 bases separated the two germline ends. The CDR3 is 14 residues long. Germline V gene lookup returns CDR1 SGDLS and CDR2 YYNGEE. The CDR3 DNA is TGTGCCAGCAGGAAACAGGGTGGGAACACTGAAGCTTTCTTT. Translating it yields CASRKQGGNTEAFF.

This chain uses TRBV7-6 with TRBJ2-7, with 10 nucleotides matching TRBD1. With 4 bases clipped from V and 2 bases from J, the junction kept 11 bases outside the gene matches. Germline CDR1 is SGHVS and CDR2 is FNYEAQ. The CDR3 extends over 17 amino acids. The CDR3 is CASSYNPSGQGTYEQYF. In DNA form, the CDR3 reads TGTGCCAGCAGCTATAACCCTTCGGGACAGGGGACCTACGAGCAGTACTTC.

The gene calls are TRBV7-2 and TRBJ2-7; tentatively, D is TRBD1 or TRBD2 (6 bases each). Germline V gene data show CDR1 as SGHTA and CDR2 as FQGNSA. V lost 2 bases to trimming and J lost 6 bases, with 8 bases between them. The CDR3 totals 12 residues. DNA for the CDR3: TGTGCCAGCAGCTTACCGGGGGCCGAGCAGTACTTC. This encodes CASSLPGAEQYF. Combining the CDR3 with reference TRBV7-2 and TRBJ2-7 gives the whole variable domain GAGVSQSPSNKVTEKGKDVELRCDPISGHTALYWYRQSLGQGLEFLIYFQGNSAPDKSGLPSDRFSAERTGGSVSTLTIQRTQQEDSAVYLCASSLPGAEQYFGPGTRLTVT.

The J gene is TRBJ1-6, the V gene TRBV28; 7 bases map to TRBD1. Germline V CDR1 and CDR2: MDHEN, SYDVKM. CDR3 length equals 14 residues. The J segment lost 8 bases and the V segment lost 5 bases, leaving 6 bases of the junction unmatched. CDR3 DNA: TGTGCCAGCAGTCTCCAGGGGGTTGATTCACCCCTCCACTTT. It yields the protein CASSLQGVDSPLHF.

The V and J genes are TRBV28 and TRBJ1-6; possible D gene TRBD1, 5 bases. The CDR3 runs 18 residues. V lost 2 bases and J 4 bases, leaving 18 bases between the germline ends. Looked up from germline, CDR1 is MDHEN and CDR2 is SYDVKM. CDR3 in amino acids: CASSLRPYRLSYNSPLHF. The CDR3 DNA follows: TGTGCCAGCAGTTTACGACCCTACAGGTTATCGTATAATTCACCCCTCCACTTT.

The J gene is TRBJ2-2, the V gene TRBV7-8, with 9 bases identical to TRBD1. Germline values: CDR1 SGHVS, CDR2 FQNEAQ. Trimming cost V 3 bases and J 3 bases; bases outside gene matches: 2. This CDR3 region has 15 residues. CDR3 sequence: CASSFRQGDTGELFF. The CDR3 bases are TGTGCCAGCAGCTTTAGACAGGGGGACACCGGGGAGCTGTTTTTT.

V is TRBV2 and J is TRBJ2-3; 9 bases are a match to TRBD2. Unmatched junction bases numbered 6, after V lost 7 bases and J lost 4 bases. The CDR3 loop spans 14 amino acids. In germline, CDR1 is SNHLY, CDR2 FYNNEI. CDR3 in DNA: TGTGCCAGCACTCCAGCGGGGGGCCCAGATACGCAGTATTTT. The encoded protein is CASTPAGGPDTQYF.

This chain links TRBV5-6 with TRBJ1-2; D perhaps matches TRBD1 (6 bases). From germline, CDR1 is SGHDT and CDR2 YYEEEE. The V and J ends lost 4 bases and 8 bases respectively, with 15 bases between them. The CDR3 is 13 amino acids. The CDR3 sequence: CASSHRQGTGYTF. In DNA form, the CDR3 reads TGTGCCAGCAGCCACAGGCAGGGGACGGGCTACACCTTC. Drawing the rest from reference TRBV5-6 and TRBJ1-2, the complete variable domain is DAGVTQSPTHLIKTRGQQVTLRCSPKSGHDTVSWYQQALGQGPQFIFQYYEEEERQRGNFPDRFSGHQFPNYSSELNVNALLLGDSALYLCASSHRQGTGYTFGSGTRLTVV.

The CDR3 DNA is TGTGCCTGGAGTGTACGGTCCTATTCACCCCTCCACTTT. Translating it yields CAWSVRSYSPLHF. The chain is built from TRBV30 and TRBJ1-6, with unresolved D. Germline CDR1 reads GTSNPN; CDR2 reads SVGIG (reference sequence). CDR3 size: 13 residues. The ends were cut back, 0 bases at V and 8 bases at J, with 8 bases in the middle.

The genes are TRBV7-6 and TRBJ2-3; D is uncertain. Germline CDR1 and CDR2: SGHVS and FNYEAQ. CDR3 length: 16 amino acids. Trimming removed 3 bases at V and 0 bases at J, with 13 bases between. The CDR3 region is CASSFTRAGSTDTQYF. In DNA, the CDR3 is TGTGCCAGCAGCTTTACCCGTGCCGGCAGCACAGATACGCAGTATTTT. The variable domain in full, completed from reference TRBV7-6 and TRBJ2-3, reads GAGVSQSPRYKVTKRGQDVALRCDPISGHVSLYWYRQALGQGPEFLTYFNYEAQQDKSGLPNDRFSAERPEGSISTLTIQRTEQRDSAMYRCASSFTRAGSTDTQYFGPGTRLTVL.